The 10 T cell receptor beta chains below all came from one sample that was sequenced in a study of T cell repertoires in aging, cancer and after chemotherapy. The template was genomic DNA from peripheral blood, not RNA. A mixed TRB-A/B primer pool amplified rearranged TRB by multiplex touch-down PCR. In TCRdb, the multiplex PCR reads were re-called with MiXCR into one record per CDR3 protein. The sample lists about 6,400 distinct CDR3 sequences, 21% occurring once. The sample consisted of blood. The receptor source for this set is a human donor with a blood cancer.

In its sample, this clonotype was seen a few times. The chain combines TRBV28 with TRBJ2-1, with D maybe TRBD2 (5 bases). The CDR3 has 16 amino acids. The V and J ends lost 3 bases and 6 bases respectively, with 18 bases between them. Looked up from germline, CDR1 is MDHEN and CDR2 is SYDVKM. The CDR3 DNA follows: TGTGCCAGCAGTTTGCCCCCCGGCTCGGCGGGCAATGAGCAGTTCTTC. Its protein is CASSLPPGSAGNEQFF. Filled out from reference TRBV28 and TRBJ2-1, the complete variable domain reads DVKVTQSSRYLVKRTGEKVFLECVQDMDHENMFWYRQDPGLGLRLIYFSYDVKMKEKGDIPEGYSVSREKKERFSLILESASTNQTSMYLCASSLPPGSAGNEQFFGPGTRLTVL.

Sample share makes this clonotype medium-sized. V and J are TRBV30 and TRBJ2-1; the match to TRBD1 covers 7 bases. The germline V gene has CDR1 GTSNPN and CDR2 SVGIG (reference sequence). There are 16 residues in the CDR3. With 1 base clipped from V and 1 base from J, the junction kept 7 bases outside the gene matches. The DNA for the CDR3 is TGTGCCTGGAGTGAACAGGGGAAGGGATCCTACAATGAGCAGTTCTTC. This sequence encodes CAWSEQGKGSYNEQFF.

This chain uses TRBV5-1 with TRBJ1-4; D is ambiguous. Germline CDR1 is SGHRS and CDR2 is YFSETQ. This CDR3 region has 13 residues. Trimming took 6 bases from V and 6 from J, leaving 12 bases between them. This CDR3 is CASTNGGDEKLFF. The CDR3 DNA sequence: TGCGCCAGCACTAACGGCGGGGATGAAAAACTGTTTTTT.

CDR3 in DNA: TGCAGCACCCGGGCCTATCTCAAACAGGAGGAGTACTTC. Its translation is CSTRAYLKQEEYF. This sequence joins TRBV29-1 and TRBJ2-7; D may be TRBD1 or TRBD2 (5 bases each). V dropped 8 bases and J dropped 11 bases, with 25 bases sitting between them. The CDR3 spans 13 residues. Germline V gene sequence: CDR1 SQVTM, CDR2 ANQGSEA.

This clonotype is medium-sized. CDR3 coding DNA: TGTGCCTGGAGCAATAGCTGGACTGAAGCTTTCTTT. As protein: CAWSNSWTEAFF. The chain combines TRBV30 with TRBJ1-1; D uncertain. The V gene's germline CDR1 is GTSNPN and CDR2 SVGIG (reference sequence). The CDR3 is 12 amino acids. The V end was cut by 3 bases, the J end by 5 bases, with 10 bases between.

By share, this clonotype ranks as medium-sized (0.01 to 0.1%). The V call is TRBV12-3 or TRBV12-4, the J call TRBJ2-7; D gene unclear. This CDR3 spans 13 amino acids. V lost 6 bases to trimming and J lost 5 bases, with 14 bases between them. In DNA, the CDR3 is TGTGCCAGCAGCGTCGGGCTTCGCCACGAGCAGTACTTC. Its translation: CASSVGLRHEQYF.

A word on this clonotype: A much larger clone sits a single nucleotide away, making a read error possible. V usage is TRBV6-1 and J usage is TRBJ1-1; possible D gene TRBD1, 5 bases. Germline V CDR1 and CDR2: MNHNS, SASEGT. The CDR3 is made up of 14 amino acids. CDR3 amino acids: CASNEIDRGTEAFF. CDR3 coding DNA: TGTGCCAGCAATGAAATCGACAGAGGAACTGAAGCTTTCTTT.

This clonotype was counted once. The chain combines TRBV7-2 with TRBJ2-5; TRBD2 might be the D (6 bases). CDR3 length: 15 amino acids. The germline V gene has CDR1 SGHTA and CDR2 FQGNSA. The V end lost 3 bases, the J end lost 4 bases, and 15 bases lay between the germline ends. The CDR3 region has the DNA TGTGCCAGCAGCTTGAACCGCGGGGCGACAGAGACCCAGTACTTC. Translating gives CASSLNRGATETQYF.

This clonotype is classed as medium-sized. The rearrangement uses TRBV20-1 and TRBJ2-3; 10 bases map to TRBD2. The V gene's germline CDR1 is DFQATT and CDR2 SNEGSKA (reference sequence). Trimming removed 7 bases from V and 6 bases from J; junction bases left unmatched: 7. This CDR3 spans 13 amino acids. CDR3 coding DNA: TGCAGTGTTAGTAGCGGGGGGAGGGATACGCAGTATTTT. This encodes CSVSSGGRDTQYF.

This clonotype is medium-sized by share. V gene TRBV11-2 combines with J gene TRBJ2-1; D remains ambiguous. The ends were cut back, 1 base at V and 3 bases at J, with 10 bases in the middle. From germline, CDR1 is SGHAT and CDR2 FQNNGV. The CDR3 extends over 15 amino acids. CDR3 nucleotide sequence: TGTGCCAGCAGCTTAGCGTCTGGTTACTACAATGAGCAGTTCTTC. Translation gives CASSLASGYYNEQFF.